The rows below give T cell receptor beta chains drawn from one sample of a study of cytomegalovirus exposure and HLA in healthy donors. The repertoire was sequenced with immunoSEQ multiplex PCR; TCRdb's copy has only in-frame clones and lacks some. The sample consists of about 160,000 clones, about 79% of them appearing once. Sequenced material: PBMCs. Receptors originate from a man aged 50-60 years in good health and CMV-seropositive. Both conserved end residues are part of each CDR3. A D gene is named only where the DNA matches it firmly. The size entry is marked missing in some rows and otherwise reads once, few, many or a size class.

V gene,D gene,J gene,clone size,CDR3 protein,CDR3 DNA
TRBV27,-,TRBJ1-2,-,CASSLTQQGNNYGYTF,TGTGCCAGCAGTTTGACCCAACAGGGAAACAACTATGGCTACACCTTC
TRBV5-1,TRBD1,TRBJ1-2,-,CASSLGQGGGYTF,TGCGCCAGCAGCTTGGGACAGGGAGGTGGCTACACCTTC
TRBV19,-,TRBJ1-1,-,CASSIRETKNTEAFF,TGTGCCAGTAGTATCCGCGAGACAAAGAACACTGAAGCTTTCTTT
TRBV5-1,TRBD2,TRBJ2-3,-,CASSVTSGATPGVTQYF,TGCGCCAGCAGCGTGACTAGCGGGGCTACTCCTGGGGTTACGCAGTATTTT
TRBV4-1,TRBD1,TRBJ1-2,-,CASSLSDRVGYTF,TGCGCCAGCAGCCTCTCGGACAGGGTTGGCTACACCTTC
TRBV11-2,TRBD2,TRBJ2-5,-,CASSLGPSGTQETQYF,TGTGCCAGCAGCTTAGGCCCTAGCGGGACCCAAGAGACCCAGTACTTC
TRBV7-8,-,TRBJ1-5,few,CASSLVGSHQPQHF,TGTGCCAGCAGCTTAGTTGGTAGTCATCAGCCCCAGCATTTT
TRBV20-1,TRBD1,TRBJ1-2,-,CSAIDRDGYTF,TGCAGTGCTATAGACAGGGATGGCTACACCTTC
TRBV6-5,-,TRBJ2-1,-,CASSYLDEQFF,TGTGCCAGCAGTTACCTTGATGAGCAGTTCTTC
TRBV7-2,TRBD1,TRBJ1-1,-,CASSFRTGVNTEAFF,TGTGCCAGCAGCTTCCGGACAGGGGTGAACACTGAAGCTTTCTTT
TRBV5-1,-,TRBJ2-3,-,CASSPTRSSTDTQYF,TGCGCCAGCAGCCCGACACGCTCTAGCACAGATACGCAGTATTTT
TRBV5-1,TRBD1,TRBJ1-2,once,CASSLGQGESYGYTF,TGCGCCAGCAGCTTGGGACAGGGTGAGAGCTATGGCTACACCTTC
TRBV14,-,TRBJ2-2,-,CASSQEAQVDYTGELFF,TGTGCCAGCAGCCAAGAAGCGCAAGTGGACTACACCGGGGAGCTGTTTTTT
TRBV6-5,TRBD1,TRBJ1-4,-,CASRLADRDEKLFF,TGTGCCAGCAGGTTAGCGGACAGGGATGAAAAACTGTTTTTT
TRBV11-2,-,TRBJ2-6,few,CASSSLSGANVLTF,TGTGCCAGCAGCTCCCTCTCTGGGGCCAACGTCCTGACTTTC
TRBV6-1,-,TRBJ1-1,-,CASSEGAGTTEAFF,TGTGCCAGCAGTGAGGGCGCGGGGACCACTGAAGCTTTCTTT
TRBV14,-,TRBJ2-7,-,CASSQYGGRIEQYF,TGTGCCAGCAGCCAATATGGGGGGAGGATCGAGCAGTACTTC
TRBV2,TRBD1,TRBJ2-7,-,CASLTRDRGRNTDSYEQYF,TGTGCCAGCCTCACGAGGGACAGGGGGCGTAACACCGACTCCTACGAGCAGTACTTC
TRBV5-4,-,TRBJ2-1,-,CASSSVGSWGNEQFF,TGTGCCAGCAGCTCTGTAGGGAGTTGGGGCAATGAGCAGTTCTTC
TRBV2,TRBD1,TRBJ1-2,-,CASNDRAFNYGYTF,TGTGCCAGCAACGACAGGGCTTTTAACTATGGCTACACCTTC
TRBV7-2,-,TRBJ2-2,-,CASSLAGGLNTGELFF,TGTGCCAGCAGCTTAGCTGGGGGCCTGAACACCGGGGAGCTGTTTTTT
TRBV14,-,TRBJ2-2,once,CASSQADPTGRAGELFF,TGTGCCAGCAGCCAAGCGGACCCCACAGGGCGGGCCGGGGAGCTGTTTTTT
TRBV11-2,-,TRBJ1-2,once,CASSLLRDSLSNYGYTF,TGTGCCAGCAGCTTACTTCGTGACAGTCTGTCTAACTATGGCTACACCTTC
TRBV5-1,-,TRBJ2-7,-,CASSPTGWGSSYEQYF,TGCGCCAGCAGCCCGACAGGTTGGGGAAGCTCCTACGAGCAGTACTTC
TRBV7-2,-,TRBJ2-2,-,CASSLTGAMIGELFF,TGTGCCAGCAGCCTAACTGGGGCCATGATCGGGGAGCTGTTTTTT
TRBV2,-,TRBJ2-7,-,CASSDLVALSSYEQYF,TGTGCCAGCAGTGACCTGGTAGCGCTCAGCTCCTACGAGCAGTACTTC
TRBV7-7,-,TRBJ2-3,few,CASSLDSGAGDTQYF,TGTGCCAGCAGCTTAGATTCAGGAGCGGGCGATACGCAGTATTTT
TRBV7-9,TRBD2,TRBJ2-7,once,CASNRGGEQYF,TGTGCCAGCAACCGGGGGGGCGAGCAGTACTTC
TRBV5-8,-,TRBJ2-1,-,CASSIRVANNEQFF,TGTGCCAGCAGCATTCGGGTTGCGAACAATGAGCAGTTCTTC
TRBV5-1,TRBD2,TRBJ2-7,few,CASSSSGGTYEQYF,TGCGCCAGCAGCTCAAGCGGGGGAACCTACGAGCAGTACTTC
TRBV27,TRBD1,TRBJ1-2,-,CASSLRGQGNYGYTF,TGTGCCAGCAGTTTAAGGGGACAGGGTAACTATGGCTACACCTTC
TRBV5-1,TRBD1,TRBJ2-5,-,CASSPAGRGREETQYF,TGCGCCAGCAGCCCCGCCGGAAGGGGGCGGGAAGAGACCCAGTACTTC
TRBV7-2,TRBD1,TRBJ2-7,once,CASSLGRGPYEQYF,TGTGCCAGCAGCTTAGGCAGGGGGCCCTACGAGCAGTACTTC
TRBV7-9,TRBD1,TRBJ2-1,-,CASSLDPGQPEQFF,TGTGCCAGCAGCTTAGACCCGGGACAGCCGGAGCAGTTCTTC
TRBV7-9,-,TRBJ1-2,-,CASTLGGGYGYTF,TGTGCCAGCACTTTGGGGGGGGGTTACGGCTACACCTTC
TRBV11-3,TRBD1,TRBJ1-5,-,CASSLEVAGGGWNQPQHF,TGTGCCAGCAGCTTAGAGGTCGCAGGGGGAGGTTGGAATCAGCCCCAGCATTTT
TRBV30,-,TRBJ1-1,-,CAWSVRRGTEAFF,TGTGCCTGGAGTGTACGGAGGGGCACTGAAGCTTTCTTT
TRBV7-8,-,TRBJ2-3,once,CASSSRDQEGTQYF,TGTGCCAGCAGCTCCCGGGACCAGGAGGGTACGCAGTATTTT
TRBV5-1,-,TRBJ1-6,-,CASSPDGQGISPLHF,TGCGCCAGCAGCCCGGACGGCCAGGGTATTTCACCCCTCCACTTT
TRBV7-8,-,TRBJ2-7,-,CASSSQGPTTYEQYF,TGTGCCAGCAGCTCACAGGGACCGACCACCTACGAGCAGTACTTC
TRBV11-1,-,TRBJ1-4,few,CASSLTGSTNEKLFF,TGTGCCAGCAGCTTGACAGGTTCAACTAATGAAAAACTGTTTTTT
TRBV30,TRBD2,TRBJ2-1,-,CALRPGLAGNNYNEQFF,TGTGCCTTACGCCCGGGACTAGCGGGAAACAACTACAATGAGCAGTTCTTC
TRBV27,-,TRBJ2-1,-,CASSSPLGNEQFF,TGTGCCAGCAGTTCCCCCCTCGGCAATGAGCAGTTCTTC
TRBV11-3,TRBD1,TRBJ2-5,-,CASSLSQGAGETQYF,TGTGCCAGCAGCTTATCCCAGGGGGCGGGGGAGACCCAGTACTTC
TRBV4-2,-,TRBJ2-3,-,CASSQELVLSDTQYF,TGTGCCAGCAGCCAAGAACTAGTTCTCTCAGATACGCAGTATTTT
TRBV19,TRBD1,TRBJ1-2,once,CASSLDRGYGYTF,TGTGCCAGTAGTTTGGACAGGGGGTATGGCTACACCTTC
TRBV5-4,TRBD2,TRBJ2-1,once,CASSLGLAGTNNEQFF,TGTGCCAGCAGCTTAGGACTAGCGGGGACCAACAATGAGCAGTTCTTC